The T cell receptor beta chain described here comes from a study of cytomegalovirus exposure and HLA in healthy donors. Overall study results and limits: Accurate HLA-A and HLA-B prediction from TCR beta sequences was reported for most subjects.

About this clone: No antigen is known for it.

Trimming removed 5 bases at V and 6 bases at J, with 12 bases between. The germline CDR1 and CDR2 sequences are SGHDT and YYEEEE. The CDR3 consists of 12 residues. A multiplex PCR was run with 60 Vbeta primers and 13 Jbeta primers. Generated by immunoSEQ multiplex PCR, the TCRdb table keeps only in-frame clones and is missing some. The data contain around 90,000 clones, approximately 56% of them singletons. The sequence was obtained from a young woman in good health and CMV-seropositive. The V call is TRBV5-6, the J call TRBJ2-7, with D possibly being TRBD2 (6 bases). Sequenced sample: PBMCs. The CDR3 DNA sequence: TGTGCCAGCAGTCTCCGGGGGTTCGAGCAGTACTTC. This codes for CASSLRGFEQYF.